Listed below are T cell receptor beta chains from one sample, sequenced in a study of monozygotic twins with inflammatory bowel disease. TCRdb re-called the 5' RACE reads and shows each CDR3 protein once, DNA omitted. This sample's table has about 210,000 distinct CDR3 sequences. Material: blood. These receptors were taken from a human donor with ulcerative colitis or Crohn's disease, or a healthy co-twin of an affected twin (not recorded which). The CDR3 runs from the conserved cysteine through the conserved F or W. The order of the fields is V gene, J gene, CDR3 protein.

v_gene: TRBV12-3/TRBV12-4
j_gene: TRBJ1-1
CDR3aa: CASTWTGALLNTEAFF

v_gene: TRBV7-2
j_gene: TRBJ2-2
CDR3aa: CASSSQGGRSNTGELFF

v_gene: TRBV7-3
j_gene: TRBJ1-5
CDR3aa: CASSLAANQPQHF

v_gene: TRBV29-1
j_gene: TRBJ2-5
CDR3aa: CSVPDGGSRETQYF

v_gene: TRBV19
j_gene: TRBJ1-1
CDR3aa: CASKESNTEAFF

v_gene: TRBV12-3/TRBV12-4
j_gene: TRBJ1-1
CDR3aa: CASSAGVVTEAFF

v_gene: TRBV9
j_gene: TRBJ2-5
CDR3aa: CASGEAGTQYF

v_gene: TRBV12-3/TRBV12-4
j_gene: TRBJ2-5
CDR3aa: CASSGPTVLRETQYF

v_gene: TRBV7-2
j_gene: TRBJ1-2
CDR3aa: CASSLGEGGYGYTF

v_gene: TRBV12-3/TRBV12-4
j_gene: TRBJ1-1
CDR3aa: CASSLPGYGAFF

v_gene: TRBV27
j_gene: TRBJ2-2
CDR3aa: CASSSSDSSAGELFF

v_gene: TRBV7-2
j_gene: TRBJ2-5
CDR3aa: CASSLVGRDQYF

v_gene: TRBV7-2
j_gene: TRBJ1-1
CDR3aa: CASSLGSTGKNTEAFF

v_gene: TRBV28
j_gene: TRBJ1-3
CDR3aa: CASSPGLGSTIYF

v_gene: TRBV25-1
j_gene: TRBJ2-7
CDR3aa: CASSRDSPYEQYF

v_gene: TRBV7-9
j_gene: TRBJ1-2
CDR3aa: CASSLAGTYGYTF

v_gene: TRBV12-3/TRBV12-4
j_gene: TRBJ2-2
CDR3aa: CASSLRVGDTGELFF

v_gene: TRBV11-2
j_gene: TRBJ2-6
CDR3aa: CASAGGVTSPWSGANVLTF

v_gene: TRBV12-3/TRBV12-4
j_gene: TRBJ1-5
CDR3aa: CASSLRSTGHQPQHF

v_gene: TRBV29-1
j_gene: TRBJ1-5
CDR3aa: CSVATGTGAQPQHF

v_gene: TRBV7-2
j_gene: TRBJ1-2
CDR3aa: CASSLDPGVNYGYTF

v_gene: TRBV20-1
j_gene: TRBJ2-1
CDR3aa: CSARDGNEQFF

v_gene: TRBV29-1
j_gene: TRBJ2-7
CDR3aa: CSVLTSSYEQYF

v_gene: TRBV6-2/TRBV6-3
j_gene: TRBJ2-7
CDR3aa: CASSTQAYEQYF

v_gene: TRBV4-1
j_gene: TRBJ1-1
CDR3aa: CASSQERTPSRGNTKAFF

v_gene: TRBV7-2
j_gene: TRBJ2-3
CDR3aa: CASSLQQGDTQYF

v_gene: TRBV4-2
j_gene: TRBJ2-5
CDR3aa: CASSQLIGVGETQYF

v_gene: TRBV20-1
j_gene: TRBJ2-4
CDR3aa: CSASRASGGAGQDIQYF

v_gene: TRBV20-1
j_gene: TRBJ2-3
CDR3aa: CSASGTSLDTQYF

v_gene: TRBV3-1
j_gene: TRBJ2-7
CDR3aa: CASSPGRKGQQYF

v_gene: TRBV12-3/TRBV12-4
j_gene: TRBJ1-1
CDR3aa: CASSLKTNTEAFF

v_gene: TRBV18
j_gene: TRBJ1-2
CDR3aa: CASSPAANYGYTF

v_gene: TRBV4-2
j_gene: TRBJ2-3
CDR3aa: CASSQDLGVDTQYF

v_gene: TRBV4-2
j_gene: TRBJ1-1
CDR3aa: CASSQGRRNTEAFF

v_gene: TRBV4-3
j_gene: TRBJ2-7
CDR3aa: CASSQDRETSYEQYF

v_gene: TRBV5-5
j_gene: TRBJ1-2
CDR3aa: CASSSASGTGKGYTF

v_gene: TRBV30
j_gene: TRBJ2-5
CDR3aa: CAWSSGLAGEETQYF

v_gene: TRBV4-2
j_gene: TRBJ2-6
CDR3aa: CASSQGQLSGANVLTF

v_gene: TRBV6-2/TRBV6-3
j_gene: TRBJ1-1
CDR3aa: CASSYTSFPEAFF

v_gene: TRBV30
j_gene: TRBJ2-2
CDR3aa: CAWSVPNTGELFF

v_gene: TRBV6-2/TRBV6-3
j_gene: TRBJ2-3
CDR3aa: CASSTSGRPDTQYF

v_gene: TRBV5-4
j_gene: TRBJ1-3
CDR3aa: CASSHGQYLGDTIYF

v_gene: TRBV5-1
j_gene: TRBJ1-1
CDR3aa: CASSLVPGRSNTEAFF

v_gene: TRBV6-5
j_gene: TRBJ1-5
CDR3aa: CASSYSWRGQPQHF

v_gene: TRBV4-2
j_gene: TRBJ1-1
CDR3aa: CASSKTKDSRGTEAFF

v_gene: TRBV19
j_gene: TRBJ2-3
CDR3aa: CASSNREGRIDTQYF

v_gene: TRBV12-3/TRBV12-4
j_gene: TRBJ2-5
CDR3aa: CASSPPVYETQYF

v_gene: TRBV4-1
j_gene: TRBJ2-7
CDR3aa: CASSLSQGTLLSSYEQYF

v_gene: TRBV29-1
j_gene: TRBJ1-1
CDR3aa: CSGTRMNTEAFF

v_gene: TRBV7-9
j_gene: TRBJ2-7
CDR3aa: CASSLRGRDYEQYF

v_gene: TRBV6-1
j_gene: TRBJ2-3
CDR3aa: CASSEGTDTQYF